This entry features one T cell receptor beta chain sequence. No antigen is known for it. The protocol was immunoSEQ multiplex PCR, while the TCRdb copy is restricted to in-frame clones and leaves out a portion. The sample holds 25,000 to 35,000 clones, 84% seen once. This sample stems from a study of OX40 agonist ivuxolimab in advanced cancers. The overall study: Patients received intravenous ivuxolimab every 2 weeks at 0.01 to 10 mg/kg. Patients achieving partial responses numbered three: one hepatocellular carcinoma case and two cutaneous melanoma cases. Notes on the study in general: Both CD4+ and CD8+ T cell populations in blood had undergone clonal expansion by week 6 at 0.1 to 3.0 mg/kg. Certain nonresponders additionally had low normalized T-cell clonal expansion.

The germline V and J ends were trimmed by 4 bases and 9 bases, with 4 bases remaining between them. Looked up from germline, CDR1 is MNHEY and CDR2 is SMNVEV (reference sequence). CDR3 length: 10 residues. The V and J genes are TRBV27 and TRBJ2-1; D is undetermined. The clonotype originates from an adult with an advanced solid tumor such as melanoma, head and neck, liver or kidney cancer. Specimen: CD4+ or CD8+ T cells sorted from blood, collected in a trial of the OX40 agonist ivuxolimab. For the CDR3, the DNA is TGTGCCAGCAGTTACCCTGAGCAGTTCTTC. It translates to CASSYPEQFF.